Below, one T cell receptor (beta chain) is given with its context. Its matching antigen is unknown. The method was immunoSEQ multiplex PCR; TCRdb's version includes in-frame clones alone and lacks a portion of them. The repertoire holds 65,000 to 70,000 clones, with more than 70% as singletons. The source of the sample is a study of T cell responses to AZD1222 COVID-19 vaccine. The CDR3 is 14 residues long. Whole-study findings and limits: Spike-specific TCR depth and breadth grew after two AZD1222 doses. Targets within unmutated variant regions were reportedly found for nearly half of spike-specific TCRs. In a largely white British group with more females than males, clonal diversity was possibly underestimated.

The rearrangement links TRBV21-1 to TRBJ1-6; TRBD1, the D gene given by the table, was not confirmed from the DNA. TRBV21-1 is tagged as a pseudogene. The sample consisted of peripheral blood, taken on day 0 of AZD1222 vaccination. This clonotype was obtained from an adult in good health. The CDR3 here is CASSKRQGNSPLHF. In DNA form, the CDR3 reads TGTGCCAGCAGCAAACGGCAGGGGAATTCACCCCTCCACTTT.